These T cell receptor beta chains were read from a single sample in a study of blood T cell repertoires in COVID-19. TCRdb's table, derived via immunoSEQ multiplex PCR, lists solely in-frame clones and lacks some. The table includes hundreds of thousands of clones, 65% to 85% detected once. Sequencing was performed on PBMCs or T cells enriched from blood (not recorded which). The receptors here all came from a woman in her forties with acute COVID-19. Both conserved end residues are part of each CDR3. The D gene is left open where the match is weak. For some rows the clone size is stated as once, few or many, or as a class when expanded; others skip it.

TRBJ1-2 | TRBV7-3 | 13 | . | . | TGTGCCAGCAGCTCCCTTCCGGGCTATGGCTACACCTTC | CASSSLPGYGYTF
TRBJ2-2 | TRBV5-1 | 18 | TRBD2 | . | TGCGCCAGCAGCCGGGGTCCTAGCGGGGGCCTAAACACCGGGGAGCTGTTTTTT | CASSRGPSGGLNTGELFF
TRBJ2-3 | TRBV10-2 | 14 | . | . | TGCGCCAGCAGTGAAGTGGCCAGGGCCGATACGCAGTATTTT | CASSEVARADTQYF
TRBJ2-3 | TRBV18 | 15 | . | . | TGTGCCAGCTCACCAGGGGCAGATAAGACAGATACGCAGTATTTT | CASSPGADKTDTQYF
TRBJ2-7 | TRBV27 | 13 | . | few | TGTGCCAGCAGTCCGGGAAGCTCCTACGAGCAGTACTTC | CASSPGSSYEQYF
TRBJ1-5 | TRBV7-9 | 16 | TRBD1 | once | TGTGCCAGCAGCTTGGGACAGGGGGCGCCCGGTCAGCCCCAGCATTTT | CASSLGQGAPGQPQHF
TRBJ2-7 | TRBV6-2/TRBV6-3 | 16 | TRBD1 | . | TGTGCCAGCAGTTACCCACCCGGGACAGGAACCTACGAGCAGTACTTC | CASSYPPGTGTYEQYF
TRBJ2-7 | TRBV3-1/TRBV3-2 | 12 | . | . | TGTGCCAGCAGCCCAAGTGGGAGCGAGCAGTACTTC | CASSPSGSEQYF
TRBJ2-7 | TRBV12-3/TRBV12-4 | 11 | . | . | TGTGCCAGCAGTTTATCGGCAGAGGAGTACTTC | CASSLSAEEYF
TRBJ2-5 | TRBV19 | 14 | . | few | TGTGCCAGTAACCCGGGGGGCAGCCAAGAGACCCAGTACTTC | CASNPGGSQETQYF
TRBJ1-2 | TRBV30 | 12 | . | . | TGTGCCTGGACGGGTCCGGCGGTTGGCTACACCTTC | CAWTGPAVGYTF
TRBJ2-7 | TRBV5-4 | 15 | TRBD2 | . | TGTGCCAGCAGGGCCGGGACTAGCGGGGTCTACGAGCAGTACTTC | CASRAGTSGVYEQYF
TRBJ2-1 | TRBV6-2/TRBV6-3 | 16 | TRBD1 | . | TGTGCCAGCAGTTACCCATGGACAGGGGTGTACAATGAGCAGTTCTTC | CASSYPWTGVYNEQFF
TRBJ1-5 | TRBV30 | 15 | . | . | TGTGCCTGGAGTGTACGAGGGAGGGGCAATCAGCCCCAGCATTTT | CAWSVRGRGNQPQHF
TRBJ1-3 | TRBV5-4 | 13 | . | . | TGTGCCAGCAGCTTGGGACAAGGGGACACCATATATTTT | CASSLGQGDTIYF
TRBJ1-5 | TRBV5-8 | 16 | TRBD1 | . | TGTGCCAGCAGCCGGGGGTCCGGGACAGGGGATCAGCCCCAGCATTTT | CASSRGSGTGDQPQHF
TRBJ1-4 | TRBV28 | 17 | TRBD1 | . | TGTGCCAGCAGTTTCGGGACAGCTGATGGGCTCGGTGAAAAACTGTTTTTT | CASSFGTADGLGEKLFF
TRBJ2-2 | TRBV10-1 | 13 | . | . | TGCGCCAGCAGCGGAGTGAACACCGGGGAGCTGTTTTTT | CASSGVNTGELFF
TRBJ1-3 | TRBV6-5 | 14 | . | once | TGTGCCAGCTGCGGCCATGCCTCTGGAAACACCATATATTTT | CASCGHASGNTIYF
TRBJ1-6 | TRBV14 | 14 | . | few | TGTGCCAGCAGCCAAGATTACAGCGGTTCACCCCTCCACTTT | CASSQDYSGSPLHF
TRBJ2-3 | TRBV5-1 | 16 | TRBD2 | . | TGCGCCAGCAGCCTGGGACTAGCGGGGTACACAGATACGCAGTATTTT | CASSLGLAGYTDTQYF
TRBJ2-7 | TRBV6-2/TRBV6-3 | 14 | TRBD2 | . | TGTGCCAGCAGTTTTAGCGGGAGGGGACTCGAGCAGTACTTC | CASSFSGRGLEQYF
TRBJ2-7 | TRBV5-1 | 15 | TRBD2 | once | TGCGCCAGCAGCTTGGCCTCACAGCGGGGCTACGAGCAGTACTTC | CASSLASQRGYEQYF
TRBJ2-4 | TRBV18 | 15 | TRBD2 | . | TGTGCCAGCTCACCCTCGGGGGGTACCAAAAACATTCAGTACTTC | CASSPSGGTKNIQYF
TRBJ1-1 | TRBV29-1 | 12 | . | once | TGCAGCGTTGAAGAGGGCGGGACTGAAGCTTTCTTT | CSVEEGGTEAFF
TRBJ1-6 | TRBV6-5 | 15 | TRBD1 | once | TGTGCCAGCAGTCAGGACAGGGGTAGAAATTCACCCCTCCACTTT | CASSQDRGRNSPLHF
TRBJ2-1 | TRBV30 | 14 | TRBD2 | . | TGTGCCTGGACAAGGGCGGGGGGATTCGGGGAGCAGTTCTTC | CAWTRAGGFGEQFF
TRBJ2-5 | TRBV3-1/TRBV3-2 | 14 | . | . | TGTGCCAGCAGCCTTCCCGGAAGCGGGGAGACCCAGTACTTC | CASSLPGSGETQYF
TRBJ1-1 | TRBV6-1 | 15 | . | . | TGTGCCAGCAGTGATGTCAGTCAGGGGAGCACTGAAGCTTTCTTT | CASSDVSQGSTEAFF
TRBJ2-3 | TRBV9 | 17 | TRBD2 | . | TGTGCCAGCAGCGTAGGGCCCAGCGGGGGACCCGGGGATACGCAGTATTTT | CASSVGPSGGPGDTQYF
TRBJ2-3 | TRBV5-1 | 15 | TRBD2 | . | TGCGCCAGCAGCTTGGGACTAGCGGTCCTCGATACGCAGTATTTT | CASSLGLAVLDTQYF
TRBJ2-7 | TRBV28 | 12 | . | . | TGTGCCAGCATCCAAGGGGGCTACGAGCAGTACTTC | CASIQGGYEQYF
TRBJ2-7 | TRBV5-1 | 16 | TRBD2 | once | TGCGCCAGCAGCCCACGGACTAGCGGGATAAACTACGAGCAGTACTTC | CASSPRTSGINYEQYF
TRBJ1-2 | TRBV7-2 | 14 | TRBD1 | . | TGTGCCAGCAGCTCACGACAGGGGGTATATGGCTACACCTTC | CASSSRQGVYGYTF
TRBJ1-4 | TRBV29-1 | 13 | . | . | TGCAGCGTCCGGGTGGTGTCTAATGAAAAACTGTTTTTT | CSVRVVSNEKLFF
TRBJ1-1 | TRBV25-1 | 14 | TRBD1 | . | TGTGCCAGCAACAGACAGGGCGGAAACACTGAAGCTTTCTTT | CASNRQGGNTEAFF
TRBJ2-5 | TRBV7-6 | 15 | TRBD2 | . | TGTGCCAGCAGCCCACTAGCGGGAGGCATAGAGACCCAGTACTTC | CASSPLAGGIETQYF
TRBJ2-2 | TRBV9 | 15 | TRBD1 | . | TGTGCCAGCAGCCCTTGGGACAGGGTCACCGGGGAGCTGTTTTTT | CASSPWDRVTGELFF
TRBJ1-5 | TRBV2 | 15 | . | . | TGTGCCAGCAGTGAGAAAGAGGGTAGCAATCAGCCCCAGCATTTT | CASSEKEGSNQPQHF
TRBJ2-3 | TRBV7-9 | 19 | TRBD2 | . | TGTGCCAGCAGCCCAATTCATTCTAGCGGGAGGGCCAGCACAGATACGCAGTATTTT | CASSPIHSSGRASTDTQYF
TRBJ1-1 | TRBV21-1 | 15 | . | . | TGTGCCAGCAGCAAGGCACAGGGTAGGTACGGTGAAGCTTTCTTT | CASSKAQGRYGEAFF
TRBJ2-2 | TRBV5-1 | 15 | TRBD2 | . | TGCGCCAGCAACCATCGGGGGGAAAGGACCGGGGAGCTGTTTTTT | CASNHRGERTGELFF
TRBJ2-7 | TRBV29-1 | 15 | TRBD2 | few | TGCAGCGTTGTCGGTCGAGCGGGAGTTCAGTACGAGCAGTACTTC | CSVVGRAGVQYEQYF
TRBJ1-6 | TRBV7-2 | 14 | . | . | TGTGCCAGCAGCTTTAGGACATGGAATTCACCCCTCCACTTT | CASSFRTWNSPLHF
TRBJ2-2 | TRBV28 | 16 | TRBD1 | once | TGTGCCAGCAGTTTCATACAGGGGGTCAACACCGGGGAGCTGTTTTTT | CASSFIQGVNTGELFF
TRBJ1-3 | TRBV11-2 | 15 | TRBD1 | . | TGTGCCAGCAGTTGGGGGACAGGGTCTGGAAACACCATATATTTT | CASSWGTGSGNTIYF
TRBJ1-1 | TRBV7-2 | 14 | . | . | TGTGCCAGCAGCTTCGAGACAGATTCCACTGAAGCTTTCTTT | CASSFETDSTEAFF
TRBJ1-1 | TRBV18 | 15 | . | . | TGTGCCAGCTCACCGAGCCAGGGGCGGGGGACTGAAGCTTTCTTT | CASSPSQGRGTEAFF